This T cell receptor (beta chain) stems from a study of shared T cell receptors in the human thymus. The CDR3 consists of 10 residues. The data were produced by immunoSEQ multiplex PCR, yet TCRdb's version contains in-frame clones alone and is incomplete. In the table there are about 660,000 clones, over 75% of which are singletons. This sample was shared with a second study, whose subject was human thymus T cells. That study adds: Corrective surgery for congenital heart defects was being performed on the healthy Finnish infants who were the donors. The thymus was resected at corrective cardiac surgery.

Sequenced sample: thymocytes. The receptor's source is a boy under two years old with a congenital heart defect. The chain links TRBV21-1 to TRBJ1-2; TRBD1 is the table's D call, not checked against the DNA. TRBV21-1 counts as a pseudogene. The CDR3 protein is CASQGYGYTF. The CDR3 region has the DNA TGTGCCAGCCAGGGTTATGGCTACACCTTC.